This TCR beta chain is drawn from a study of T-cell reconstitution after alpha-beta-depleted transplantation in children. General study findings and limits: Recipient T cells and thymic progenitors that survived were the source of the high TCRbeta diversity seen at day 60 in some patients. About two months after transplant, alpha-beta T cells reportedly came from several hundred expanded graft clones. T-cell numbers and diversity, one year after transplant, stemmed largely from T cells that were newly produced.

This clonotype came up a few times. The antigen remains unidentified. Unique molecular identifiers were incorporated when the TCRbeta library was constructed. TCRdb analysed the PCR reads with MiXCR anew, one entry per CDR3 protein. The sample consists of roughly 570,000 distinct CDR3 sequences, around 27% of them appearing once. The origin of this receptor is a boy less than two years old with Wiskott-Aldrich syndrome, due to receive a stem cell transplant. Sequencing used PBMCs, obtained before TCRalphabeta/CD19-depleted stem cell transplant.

CDR3 nucleotides: TGTGCCAGCAGTTTATCCGGGACACCTTGGGGGTCCCAGCATTTT. As protein: CASSLSGTPWGSQHF. The chain recombines TRBV27 with TRBJ1-5, with D possibly matching TRBD1 (6 bases). V lost 0 bases to trimming and J lost 11 bases, with 17 bases between them. The germline CDR1 and CDR2 sequences are MNHEY and SMNVEV (reference sequence). This CDR3 contains 15 residues.